This T cell receptor (beta chain) comes out of a study of blood T cells in healthy people across ages. Study summary: Per two T cells, template switching captured roughly one barcoded beta molecule.

Whenever a sample was processed, at least 6.5 million PBMCs were isolated. The CDR3 is 13 amino acids. Trimming cost V 7 bases and J 4 bases; bases outside gene matches: 1. Germline V lookup: CDR1 LNHNV, CDR2 YYDKDF (reference sequence). Sample-barcoded 5' priming and a J-beta primer mix drove a second PCR of roughly 6 to 12 cycles. Every sample produced at least 3 million CDR3-containing paired-end reads. In TCRdb, the 5' RACE reads were re-called with MiXCR into one record per CDR3 protein. The table has about 1.4 million distinct CDR3 sequences, 59% seen once; the top ten hold approximately 7%. The chain uses TRBV15 and TRBJ2-1; 10 bases are a match to TRBD2. This sequence originates from a man aged 18 to 30 in good health. The sequenced sample consisted of blood. The CDR3 loop is CATTSGGYNEQFF. For the CDR3, the DNA is TGTGCCACCACTAGCGGGGGATACAATGAGCAGTTCTTC.